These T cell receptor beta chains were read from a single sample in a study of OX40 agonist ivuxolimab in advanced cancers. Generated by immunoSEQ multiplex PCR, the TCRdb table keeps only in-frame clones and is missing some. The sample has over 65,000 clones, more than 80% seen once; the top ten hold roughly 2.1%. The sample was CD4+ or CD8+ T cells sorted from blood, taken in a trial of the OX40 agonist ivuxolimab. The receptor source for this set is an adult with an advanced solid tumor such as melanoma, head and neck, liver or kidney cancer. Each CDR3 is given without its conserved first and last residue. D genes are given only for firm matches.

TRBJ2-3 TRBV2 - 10 ASSQGEYTQY
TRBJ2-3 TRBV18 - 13 ASSPDGRDTDTQY
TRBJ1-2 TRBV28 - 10 ASSSSLYGYT
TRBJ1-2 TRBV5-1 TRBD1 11 ASSPGTGTGYT
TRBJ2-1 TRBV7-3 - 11 ASSLPGTNEQF
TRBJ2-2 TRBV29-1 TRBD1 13 SVEVGTGNTGELF
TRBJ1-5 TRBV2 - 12 ASSDSYSNQPQH
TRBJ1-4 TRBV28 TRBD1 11 ASSLTGGEKLF
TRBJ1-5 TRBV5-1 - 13 ASSLEGLDNQPQH
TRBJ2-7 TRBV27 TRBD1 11 ASSYDREREQY
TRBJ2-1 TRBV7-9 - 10 ASSLTGTEQF
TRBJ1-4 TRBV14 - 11 ASSNGQKGKLF
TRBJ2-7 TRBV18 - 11 ASSPLGDYEQY
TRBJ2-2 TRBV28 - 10 ASTGLAGELF
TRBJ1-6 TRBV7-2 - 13 ASSSQSGPTSPLH
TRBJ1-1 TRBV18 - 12 ASSPPWGVTEAF
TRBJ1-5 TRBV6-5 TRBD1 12 ASHQGGSNQPQH
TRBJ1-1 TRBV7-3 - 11 ASSLAGYTEAF
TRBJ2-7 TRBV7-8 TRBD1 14 ASSPQWDRGLYEQY
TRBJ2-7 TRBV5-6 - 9 ASSTKLEQY
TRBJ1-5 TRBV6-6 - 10 ASSYPDQPQH
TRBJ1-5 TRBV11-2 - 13 ASSLTGTGNQPQH
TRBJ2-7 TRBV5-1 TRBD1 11 ASSRTGVNEQY
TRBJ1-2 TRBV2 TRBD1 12 ASRDRTGSRGYT
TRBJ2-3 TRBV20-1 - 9 SASKPDTQY
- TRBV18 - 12 ASSGGTQSYEQY
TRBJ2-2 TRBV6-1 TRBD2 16 ASSERWGLAGVLGELF
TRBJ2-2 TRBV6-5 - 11 ASIKLGPGELF
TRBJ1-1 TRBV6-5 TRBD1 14 ASSYSGQGGDTEAF
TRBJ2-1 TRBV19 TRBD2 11 ASSFSGRIEQF
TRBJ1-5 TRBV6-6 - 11 ASRGDPLQPQH
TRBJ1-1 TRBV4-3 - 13 ASSYGSSMNTEAF
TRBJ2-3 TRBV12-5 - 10 ASGQGGDTQY
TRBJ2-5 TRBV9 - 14 ASSVAQGKIQETQY
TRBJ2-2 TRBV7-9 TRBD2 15 ASSPDRPSGGIGELF
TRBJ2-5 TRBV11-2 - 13 ASSKGGYLEETQY
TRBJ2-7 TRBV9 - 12 ASGGRGDSYEQY
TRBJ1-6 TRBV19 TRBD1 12 ASNSGTENSPLH
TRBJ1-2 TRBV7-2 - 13 ASSLWGRRDYGYT
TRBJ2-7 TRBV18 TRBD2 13 ASSPTGPGRDEQY
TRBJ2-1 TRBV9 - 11 ASSVGVYNEQF
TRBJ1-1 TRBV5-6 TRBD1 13 ASSGDRGRVTEAF
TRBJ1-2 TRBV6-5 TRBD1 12 ASSYMTGSYGYT
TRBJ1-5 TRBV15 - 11 ATSHRSNQPQH
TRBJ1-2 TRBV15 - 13 ATSRDSQGSYGYT
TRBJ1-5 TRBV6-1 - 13 ASSEPGGPNQPQH
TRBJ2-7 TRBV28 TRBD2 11 ASRRAGLYEQY
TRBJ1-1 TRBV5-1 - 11 ASSLAEYTEAF
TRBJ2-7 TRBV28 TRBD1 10 ASMHRGYEQY
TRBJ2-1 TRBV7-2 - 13 ASSFGTVSYNEQF
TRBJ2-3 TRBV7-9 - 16 ASSLEGYGGQTTDTQY
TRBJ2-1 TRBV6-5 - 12 ASSNLDYTTEQF
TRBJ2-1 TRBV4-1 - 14 ASSQDRAHQGNEQF
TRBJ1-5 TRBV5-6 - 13 ASSFWARRDQPQH
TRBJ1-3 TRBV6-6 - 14 ASGGYTESSGNTIY